This is a list of T cell receptor beta chains from one sample in a study of T cell responses to AZD1222 COVID-19 vaccine. Data came from immunoSEQ multiplex PCR; TCRdb stores just in-frame clones and leaves some out. The repertoire consists of 100,000 to 150,000 clones, with 90% occurring once and the leading ten covering 6.9%. Here the sequenced sample was peripheral blood, taken on day 0 of AZD1222 vaccination. These TCRs come from an adult in good health. CDR3s include the opening cysteine and the closing phenylalanine or tryptophan. Each record gives: CDR3 DNA, CDR3 protein, V gene, J gene, D gene, clone size. The D gene is left open where the match is weak. Not every row has a clone size; where given, it reads once, few, many or a size class.

DNA: TGTGCCAGCAGCCATCAGCGCCCACCCCTCCACTTT
CDR3: CASSHQRPPLHF
V: TRBV11-2
J: TRBJ1-6
D: -
size: -

DNA: TGTGCCAGCAGCTTAATATCTAGCGCTCTAGGGGATACGCAGTATTTT
CDR3: CASSLISSALGDTQYF
V: TRBV7-2
J: TRBJ2-3
D: -
size: -

DNA: TGTGCCAGCAGTCAATACAGTAATTCACCCCTCCACTTT
CDR3: CASSQYSNSPLHF
V: TRBV28
J: TRBJ1-6
D: -
size: -

DNA: TGCAGTGCTAGGAACCCCTACGAGCAGTACTTC
CDR3: CSARNPYEQYF
V: TRBV20-1
J: TRBJ2-7
D: -
size: -

DNA: TGTGCCAGCAGCTTGGGACGGAGGTATGGCTACACCTTC
CDR3: CASSLGRRYGYTF
V: TRBV7-2
J: TRBJ1-2
D: -
size: -

DNA: TGTGCCAGCAGCCGACCCGGGGAAAAACTGTTTTTT
CDR3: CASSRPGEKLFF
V: TRBV7-9
J: TRBJ1-4
D: -
size: once

DNA: TGCGCCAGCAGCTTAACAGGGGGGACTAATGAAAAACTGTTTTTT
CDR3: CASSLTGGTNEKLFF
V: TRBV5-1
J: TRBJ1-4
D: TRBD1
size: -

DNA: TGTGCCAGCAGCTCCGGGAGCTCTGGAAACACCATATATTTT
CDR3: CASSSGSSGNTIYF
V: TRBV6-5
J: TRBJ1-3
D: -
size: -

DNA: TGTGCCAGCAGCCCGGATGTAGGGGGCTCAAAACTGTTTTTT
CDR3: CASSPDVGGSKLFF
V: TRBV5-6
J: TRBJ1-4
D: TRBD1
size: -

DNA: TGTGCCATCGCAAAAGGGGCTAGCGGGGGAGAGTACGAGCAGTACTTC
CDR3: CAIAKGASGGEYEQYF
V: TRBV10-3
J: TRBJ2-7
D: TRBD2
size: -

DNA: TGTGCCAGCAGGCTAGGGGCCCAATCCTGGAACACTGAAGCTTTCTTT
CDR3: CASRLGAQSWNTEAFF
V: TRBV11-2
J: TRBJ1-1
D: -
size: -

DNA: TGCAGCGTTGAAACGGGGAGGGCAGGGGGCTTACAAGAGACCCAGTACTTC
CDR3: CSVETGRAGGLQETQYF
V: TRBV29-1
J: TRBJ2-5
D: -
size: -

DNA: TGTGCCAGCAGCAAGTGGGACACCTACACCAAGGAGCAGTTCTTC
CDR3: CASSKWDTYTKEQFF
V: TRBV9
J: TRBJ2-1
D: -
size: -

DNA: TGTGCCAGCAGCCCAGGACAGGGGGGCTACGAGCAGTACTTC
CDR3: CASSPGQGGYEQYF
V: TRBV7-3
J: TRBJ2-7
D: TRBD1
size: -

DNA: TGTGCCAGCAGCCGCCAAGATACGCAGTATTTT
CDR3: CASSRQDTQYF
V: TRBV6-5
J: TRBJ2-3
D: -
size: -

DNA: TGCGCCAGCAGCTTGGCTCCGGGCACAGATACGCAGTATTTT
CDR3: CASSLAPGTDTQYF
V: TRBV5-1
J: TRBJ2-3
D: -
size: -

DNA: TGTGCCAGCAGTGATCAGGCTGGGGCCAACGTCCTGACTTTC
CDR3: CASSDQAGANVLTF
V: TRBV2
J: TRBJ2-6
D: -
size: once

DNA: TGTGCCAGCAGTTACTCTGGGGGGGAACAGCCCCAGCATTTT
CDR3: CASSYSGGEQPQHF
V: TRBV6-2/TRBV6-3
J: TRBJ1-5
D: -
size: once

DNA: TGCGCCAGCAGGGGGGGACAGGGGGCCGGGCAGCCCCAGCATTTT
CDR3: CASRGGQGAGQPQHF
V: TRBV10-2
J: TRBJ1-5
D: TRBD1
size: -

DNA: TGTGCCAGCAGCCAAGATGGGGGACGTCGCAACTACGAGCAGTACTTC
CDR3: CASSQDGGRRNYEQYF
V: TRBV3-1/TRBV3-2
J: TRBJ2-7
D: -
size: -

DNA: TGTGCCGCCACAGCGGTCGAGGGGCCTACACCCCTCCACTTT
CDR3: CAATAVEGPTPLHF
V: TRBV28
J: TRBJ1-6
D: -
size: -

DNA: TGTGCTAGTGACCGTAACAGGAGCCTCCTCTACGAGCAGTACTTC
CDR3: CASDRNRSLLYEQYF
V: TRBV12-5
J: TRBJ2-7
D: -
size: -

DNA: TGTGCCAGCAGCCTACAGGGGACAACTAATGAAAAACTGTTTTTT
CDR3: CASSLQGTTNEKLFF
V: TRBV6-5
J: TRBJ1-4
D: TRBD1
size: -

DNA: TGTGCCAGCAGTCCATATGGACCCTACGAGCAGTACTTC
CDR3: CASSPYGPYEQYF
V: TRBV6-5
J: TRBJ2-7
D: -
size: -

DNA: TGTGCCAGTAGTACCTTGGGCCTTAAATCTGGAAACACCATATATTTT
CDR3: CASSTLGLKSGNTIYF
V: TRBV19
J: TRBJ1-3
D: -
size: once

DNA: TGCGCCAGCAGTCTCACAGGGGGCACTGAAGCTTTCTTT
CDR3: CASSLTGGTEAFF
V: TRBV10-1
J: TRBJ1-1
D: TRBD1
size: -

DNA: TGTGCCAGCAGTGAAGTCTTGATGGGAAACGGGAACTATGGCTACACCTTC
CDR3: CASSEVLMGNGNYGYTF
V: TRBV6-1
J: TRBJ1-2
D: -
size: once

DNA: TGTGCCAGCAGTGCTACTAGCGGGGGGTACAATGAGCAGTTCTTC
CDR3: CASSATSGGYNEQFF
V: TRBV6-2/TRBV6-3
J: TRBJ2-1
D: TRBD2
size: few

DNA: TGTGCCAGCAGCCCCCGAGCGGGGTTTGAGGGCCAAGAGACCCAGTACTTC
CDR3: CASSPRAGFEGQETQYF
V: TRBV9
J: TRBJ2-5
D: TRBD2
size: -

DNA: TGTGCCAGCAGTTATATGTCCCAGCATTTT
CDR3: CASSYMSQHF
V: TRBV28
J: TRBJ1-5
D: -
size: -

DNA: TGTGCCATCAGCGAGCCCGGGGGTGGAACCTACGAGCAGTACTTC
CDR3: CAISEPGGGTYEQYF
V: TRBV10-3
J: TRBJ2-7
D: -
size: -

DNA: TGTGCCAGCAGCTCCGGATTGGGCCGGGCTTTCTTT
CDR3: CASSSGLGRAFF
V: TRBV7-3
J: TRBJ1-1
D: -
size: -

DNA: TGCGCCAGCAGTGAGTTCTACGAGCAGTACTTC
CDR3: CASSEFYEQYF
V: TRBV10-2
J: TRBJ2-7
D: -
size: once